One T cell receptor (beta chain) is described in this entry. Amplification targeted TCR beta CDR3 regions from RNA transcripts. In the first-round RT-PCR of the TCR CDR3, the HTBI primer set was used. MiXCR, applied by TCRdb to the multiplex PCR reads, yields one record per CDR3 protein. The sample consists of about 480,000 distinct CDR3 sequences, about 15% of them appearing once. These data originate in a study of T cells in Graves' hyperthyroidism and ophthalmopathy. Sequences were obtained from blood. The sequence came from a young woman with Graves' hyperthyroidism.

The CDR3 DNA reads TGTGCCAGCAGGGGTACTAGCGGGGGCACCGGGGAGCTGTTTTTT. It yields the protein CASRGTSGGTGELFF. The V gene is TRBV12-3 or TRBV12-4, the J gene TRBJ2-2, with 11 bases identical to TRBD2. There are 15 residues in the CDR3. V gave up 6 bases and J gave up 4 bases; unmatched junction bases: 4.